The TCR beta chain under discussion was sequenced for a study of CD8 T cells in Susac syndrome (dated by TCRdb to the late 2010s). At the level of the whole study: Repertoire sequencing was used to test whether CD8+ T cell activation and differentiation in Susac syndrome was antigen driven. Clonality of the CD8+ T cell repertoire was compared between about a dozen healthy donors, approximately 14 Susac syndrome patients and about 15 multiple sclerosis patients. The investigation overall reported the following: The TCR sequencing and HLA analysis was acknowledged to have included a relatively small number of individuals.

Peripheral blood CD8+ and CD4+ T cells from healthy donors, Susac syndrome patients and multiple sclerosis patients were profiled by high-throughput TCR beta sequencing. Multiple sclerosis controls were treatment-naive patients with stable or active relapsing-remitting disease fulfilling revised McDonald criteria. Bulk CD8+ and CD4+ T cells were purified magnetically by negative isolation, whereas CD8+ TEMRA cells were enriched by FACS. Blood was drawn into EDTA tubes, processed within 24 hours, and PBMCs were isolated by density gradient centrifugation. PBMCs intended for TCR sequencing were frozen in liquid nitrogen and were later thawed in a 37 degrees C water bath. Purity of sorted or isolated CD4+, CD8+ and CD8+ TEMRA cells was at least 90%. Per the germline V gene, SNHLY is the CDR1 and FYNNEI is the CDR2. Inclusive of the bounding cysteine and phenylalanine, the CDR3 is 13 residues long. Here the CDR3 DNA is all that survives: 39 bases in frame from base 1. V is reduced by 7 bases and J by 2 bases, leaving a spacing of 12 bases between them.

This clonotype showed up just once. Its antigen target is currently unknown. Nothing much larger sits one base from this clone, and base qualities are not available. One read provides weak support. RNA was extracted using the RNeasy kit, and roughly 0.5 to 1 ug of the RNA was reverse transcribed with random hexamers. TCR beta CDR3 regions were amplified with the immunoSEQ multiplex PCR assay covering 54 Vbeta and 13 Jbeta segments. PCR amplification bias was corrected by using a synthetic template baseline for primer optimization and computational correction. In the authors' own workflow: Reads were assigned to V, D and J genes according to IMGT and analyzed in immunoSEQ Analyzer, with only productive sequences retained. Clonality was computed as one minus Shannon entropy normalized by log2 of the number of productive unique sequences. Public and private clones were assessed among the 100 most prevalent clones of each patient and control. Clones were defined as Susac-specific when absent from the healthy and MS cohorts, from fewer than 1,300 published viral clones and from other ImmuneACCESS disease sequences. TCRdb ran its own pipeline on the public reads, namely fastp trimming at Q25 and MiXCR clone calling, and kept in-frame beta chains. Merged by CDR3 protein, the rows form single entries marked with the most common genes and DNA. None of the V and J calls come from the authors' own analysis; TCRdb made them. Across this sample there are around 130,000 distinct CDR3 sequences, with under 95% seen only once. Around 0.24% of the sample comes from the top ten.

The chain uses TRBV2 and TRBJ2-7; the D gene identity is not certain. Sequences were obtained from CD8+ T cells from PBMCs. The clonotype comes from a human donor with multiple sclerosis. The CDR3 here reads CASTRRRTYEQYF. In nucleotides, the sequence is TGTGCCAGCACTCGTCGACGGACCTACGAGCAGTACTTC.